A selection of T cell receptor beta chains follows, all from one sample in a study of blood T cell repertoires in COVID-19. Repertoires were generated with immunoSEQ multiplex PCR, while TCRdb's copy carries only in-frame clones and drops some. The table includes about 300,000 clones, about 87% detected once. Source material: peripheral blood. The origin of the receptors is a woman aged 30 to 39 who had recovered from COVID-19. Each CDR3 is given with its conserved first and last residue. The D gene is left open where the match is weak.

13	TRBV7-9	.	CASNPQGNTEAFF
14	TRBV11-2	TRBD1	CASSSGQGNQPQHF
15	TRBV9	.	CASSVAALTGYGYTF
15	TRBV5-1	TRBD1	CASTLAGQGNTEAFF
17	TRBV7-9	TRBD2	CASSPGTSGRSSYEQYF
12	TRBV5-1	.	CACTQGQETQYF
12	TRBV12-5	.	CASGETGNEQFF
16	TRBV28	.	CASIPMGGGRSYGYTF
16	TRBV5-4	TRBD2	CASSLKRGGSHNEQFF
15	TRBV6-5	.	CASSYSAGAPYEQYF
17	TRBV19	TRBD1	CASSMTTGTGLNSPLHF
17	TRBV11-3	.	CASSLGQRSSYNSPLHF
16	TRBV6-2/TRBV6-3	TRBD1	CASSYGRQGTNEKLFF
13	TRBV12-3/TRBV12-4	TRBD1	CASRGQAGHEQYF
16	TRBV19	.	CASSDGRAGRNTEAFF
14	TRBV6-5	TRBD1	CASRGQATNEKLFF
13	TRBV7-2	TRBD2	CASSLNPGGEQFF
16	TRBV9	TRBD2	CASSGGLAMKTDTQYF
13	TRBV10-3	.	CAINGQTNTEAFF
12	TRBV20-1	.	CSASAGVDTQYF
12	TRBV19	TRBD1	CASKRTGEGAFF
13	TRBV5-1	TRBD1	CASSSGQGTEAFF
16	TRBV30	.	CAWSVFPGQMDQPQHF
14	TRBV9	.	CASSEDSWDSPLHF
15	TRBV19	.	CASSPRSGMNTEAFF
18	TRBV5-4	.	CASSLNGGKRTLRTEAFF
14	TRBV6-1	.	CASSDFRGANEAFF
14	TRBV30	TRBD1	CAWSPRDSQATLFF
14	TRBV7-2	TRBD2	CASSPVAGVYEQYF
19	TRBV6-1	TRBD1	CASSEDPAGQVYSNQPQHF
15	TRBV4-1	.	CASSRWSPGDQPQHF
15	TRBV3-1/TRBV3-2	.	CASSPPGNLNTEAFF
14	TRBV6-5	.	CASSYQRENYGYTF
14	TRBV11-2	TRBD1	CASSSVQGAYEQYF
16	TRBV9	TRBD2	CASSELAGTSYNEQFF
13	TRBV2	.	CASSATGGTEAFF
15	TRBV28	TRBD2	CASRVTSGGPKTQYF
17	TRBV4-2	TRBD1	CASSQDSGQGARNGYTF
16	TRBV5-1	.	CASSLGAGNMNTEAFF
13	TRBV29-1	TRBD1	CSGDRGPSYEQFF
16	TRBV28	.	CASSVGVRRADTEAFF
14	TRBV11-2	TRBD1	CASSGGTGNGEQYF
12	TRBV6-5	.	CASSPRRSEQYF
15	TRBV5-4	TRBD2	CASSPTSGGAQEQYF
13	TRBV4-2	.	CASSRQENQPQHF
15	TRBV7-2	TRBD1	CASSLRDSANYGYTF
17	TRBV11-3	TRBD2	CASSLGFGGGSQETQYF
13	TRBV30	.	CAWHSPSQNTQYF
17	TRBV5-4	.	CASSRIAGSYSYNEQFF
13	TRBV5-1	.	CASSKGVDIEQFF
21	TRBV9	TRBD2	CASSPLGLAGGVGLSYNEQFF